The 29 T cell receptor beta chains given below trace back to one sample, sequenced in a study of blood T cell repertoires in COVID-19. The method was immunoSEQ multiplex PCR; TCRdb's version includes in-frame clones alone and lacks a portion of them. The data contain 330,000 or so clones, around 87% of them singletons. Sequencing used PBMCs or T cells enriched from blood (not recorded which). These receptors were obtained from a man aged 40-55 years in a cohort exposed to, infected with or recovered from COVID-19 (not recorded which).

The chain is built from TRBV11-2 and TRBJ1-2; 7 positions match TRBD1. Germline assignment: CDR1 SGHAT and CDR2 FQNNGV. The CDR3 consists of 14 residues. With V trimmed by 5 bases and J by 3 bases, 6 bases remained unmatched. The CDR3, as DNA: TGTGCCAGCAGCCCAAGTGGGACAGACTATGGCTACACCTTC. Translating gives CASSPSGTDYGYTF. The variable domain in full, with the rest retrieved from reference TRBV11-2 and TRBJ1-2, is EAGVAQSPRYKIIEKRQSVAFWCNPISGHATLYWYQQILGQGPKLLIQFQNNGVVDDSQLPKDRFSAERLKGVDSTLKIQPAKLEDSAVYLCASSPSGTDYGYTFGSGTRLTVV.

This clone was observed a few times. The V call is TRBV7-8, the J call TRBJ1-4; possibly TRBD1 for D (6 bases). Germline V gene lookup returns CDR1 SGHVS and CDR2 FQNEAQ. V gave up 6 bases and J gave up 8 bases, with 13 bases separating them. This CDR3 region has 13 residues. This CDR3 is CASSSEGEEKLFF. The CDR3 bases are TGTGCCAGCAGTTCCGAGGGGGAGGAAAAACTGTTTTTT. The full variable domain, in which reference TRBV7-8 and TRBJ1-4 provide the parts outside the CDR3, is GAGVSQSPRYKVAKRGQDVALRCDPISGHVSLFWYQQALGQGPEFLTYFQNEAQLDKSGLPSDRFFAERPEGSVSTLKIQRTQQEDSAVYLCASSSEGEEKLFFGSGTQLSVL.

The chain joins TRBV2 to TRBJ1-2; no clear D. The CDR3 runs 13 residues. Germline V CDR1 and CDR2: SNHLY, FYNNEI. V lost 4 bases, J lost 2 bases, and 8 bases lay in between. The chain's CDR3 is CASSVLQNYGYTF. The CDR3 nucleotides read TGTGCCAGCAGTGTTCTACAGAACTATGGCTACACCTTC.

This clone was recorded only once. The chain combines TRBV6-5 with TRBJ1-1; TRBD1 aligns across 8 bases. With 0 bases clipped from V and 5 bases from J, the junction kept 5 bases outside the gene matches. CDR3 length equals 15 residues. Germline V gene sequence: CDR1 MNHEY, CDR2 SVGAGI. DNA of the CDR3: TGTGCCAGCAGTTACTCGATAACAGGGGGAACTGAAGCTTTCTTT. Translation: CASSYSITGGTEAFF.

The chain combines TRBV10-3 with TRBJ2-3, with TRBD1 as a possible D gene (5 bases). The CDR3 is 15 amino acids. V was clipped by 3 bases and J by 2 bases, with 12 bases between them. CDR1 ENHRY and CDR2 SYGVKD come from the germline V gene. The CDR3 region is CAISEQGATTDTQYF. DNA for the CDR3: TGTGCCATCAGTGAACAAGGGGCTACCACAGATACGCAGTATTTT.

The chain employs TRBV28 and TRBJ2-3; 8 bases align to TRBD1. The V gene's germline CDR1 is MDHEN and CDR2 SYDVKM. The CDR3 extends over 15 amino acids. J lost 1 base, V lost 3 bases, and 3 bases had no gene match. This chain's CDR3 is CASSLTGVGTDTQYF. CDR3 DNA sequence: TGTGCCAGCAGTTTGACAGGGGTGGGCACAGATACGCAGTATTTT. Together with reference TRBV28 and TRBJ2-3, the CDR3 gives the full variable domain: DVKVTQSSRYLVKRTGEKVFLECVQDMDHENMFWYRQDPGLGLRLIYFSYDVKMKEKGDIPEGYSVSREKKERFSLILESASTNQTSMYLCASSLTGVGTDTQYFGPGTRLTVL.

The CDR3, as DNA: TGTGCCAGCAGCGTTCAGCGGGAGGGCCGGGATACGCAGTATTTT. This translates into CASSVQREGRDTQYF. V gene TRBV9 combines with J gene TRBJ2-3, with 10 bases matching TRBD2. J gave up 6 bases and V 2 bases, and 6 bases lay outside the gene matches. Germline V gene sequence: CDR1 SGDLS, CDR2 YYNGEE. The CDR3 contains 15 residues.

The V call is TRBV7-9, the J call TRBJ2-7; D may be TRBD2 (6 bases). The CDR3 length is 13 residues. Trimming shortened V by 6 bases and J by 2 bases, and 11 bases separated the two germline ends. Germline CDR1 and CDR2: SEHNR and FQNEAQ (reference sequence). The CDR3 DNA follows: TGTGCCAGCAGTCGGGGGTCTACCTACGAGCAGTACTTC. Amino acid sequence: CASSRGSTYEQYF.

The V gene is TRBV21-1, the J gene TRBJ1-4; TRBD1 is the table's D call, not checked against the DNA. TRBV21-1 is marked as a pseudogene. This CDR3 has 17 residues. The CDR3 loop is CASSKANRGVGNEKLFF. CDR3 bases: TGTGCCAGCAGCAAAGCGAACAGGGGAGTTGGTAATGAAAAACTGTTTTTT.

This clone is a singleton in its sample. The same CDR3 also results from other DNA sequences found in this sample. The chain joins TRBV7-2 to TRBJ1-1; perhaps TRBD1 as D (6 bases). Germline V CDR1 and CDR2: SGHTA, FQGNSA. CDR3 length equals 14 residues. With 3 bases removed from V and 1 base from J, the gap between germline ends came to 9 bases. The CDR3 DNA follows: TGTGCCAGCAGCTTGACAGGCGGGAACACTGAAGCTTTCTTT. It specifies CASSLTGGNTEAFF.

The CDR3 protein is CASSVVAESSYNEQFF. CDR3 nucleotides: TGTGCCAGCAGCGTAGTGGCGGAGAGCTCCTACAATGAGCAGTTCTTC. The rearrangement links TRBV9 to TRBJ2-1; D call uncertain. The V gene's germline CDR1 is SGDLS and CDR2 YYNGEE. The CDR3 contains 16 residues. Between the trimmed V and J ends, which lost 0 bases and 0 bases, there was a span of 10 bases. The full variable domain, with the rest looked up from reference TRBV9 and TRBJ2-1, is DSGVTQTPKHLITATGQRVTLRCSPRSGDLSVYWYQQSLDQGLQFLIQYYNGEERAKGNILERFSAQQFPDLHSELNLSSLELGDSALYFCASSVVAESSYNEQFFGPGTRLTVL.

The chain links TRBV5-1 to TRBJ2-7; 9 positions match TRBD2. Losses at the gene ends were 3 bases for V and 5 bases for J; bases not matched to a gene: 6. Germline assignment: CDR1 SGHRS and CDR2 YFSETQ. CDR3 length: 14 residues. CDR3 nucleotides: TGCGCCAGCAGCTCAGCGGGAGGAGCCCACGAGCAGTACTTC. Protein product: CASSSAGGAHEQYF.

V gene TRBV9 combines with J gene TRBJ2-5, with a possible D match to TRBD2 (6 bases). V lost 0 bases to trimming and J lost 5 bases, with 17 bases between them. CDR3 length: 16 amino acids. Germline loops: CDR1 SGDLS, CDR2 YYNGEE. Here the CDR3 reads CASSVGEGGVGETQYF. In DNA, the CDR3 is TGTGCCAGCAGCGTAGGAGAAGGCGGGGTGGGGGAGACCCAGTACTTC.

The V gene is TRBV5-6, the J gene TRBJ2-5; D uncertain. V dropped 0 bases and J dropped 3 bases, with 9 bases sitting between them. Germline V gene sequence: CDR1 SGHDT, CDR2 YYEEEE. This CDR3 contains 14 residues. The CDR3 coding sequence is TGTGCCAGCAGCTTGGTTCACTCTAAAGAGACCCAGTACTTC. Translating it yields CASSLVHSKETQYF.

This chain uses TRBV11-1 with TRBJ2-7; D is perhaps TRBD1 (5 bases). This CDR3 is built from 14 residues. CDR1 is SGHAT and CDR2 is FQDESV in the germline V gene (reference sequence). The V end was cut by 5 bases, the J end by 2 bases, with 13 bases between. The CDR3 nucleotides read TGTGCCAGCAGCACAACCAGGGCACCCTACGAGCAGTACTTC. Protein: CASSTTRAPYEQYF.

The rearrangement links TRBV5-5 to TRBJ2-3, with a possible D match to TRBD1 (6 bases). V was clipped by 3 bases and J by 0 bases, with 11 bases between them. This CDR3 is built from 15 residues. CDR1 and CDR2 from the germline V gene are SGHKS and YYEKEE (reference sequence). DNA for the CDR3: TGTGCCAGCAGCTGGACAGCGACTAGCACAGATACGCAGTATTTT. Amino acid sequence: CASSWTATSTDTQYF.

CDR3 sequence: CASSLASSGGNTIYF. The CDR3 DNA reads as TGCGCCAGCAGCTTGGCTTCATCGGGGGGAAACACCATATATTTT. V and J are TRBV5-1 and TRBJ1-3, with D uncertain. Germline CDR1 reads SGHRS; CDR2 reads YFSETQ. Trimming pared 0 bases from V and 4 bases from J, leaving 11 bases between. This CDR3 is 15 amino acids long.

This clone was observed a single time. This sequence joins TRBV5-4 and TRBJ2-2; 15 bases fit TRBD2. The trim removed 1 base at V and 5 bases at J, leaving 6 bases unmatched. Germline CDR1 reads SGHNT; CDR2 reads YYREEE (reference sequence). This CDR3 is 18 amino acids long. The CDR3 sequence: CASSLQGTSGRRTGELFF. In DNA form, the CDR3 reads TGTGCCAGCAGCTTGCAGGGGACTAGCGGGAGGCGAACCGGGGAGCTGTTTTTT.

This chain uses TRBV18 with TRBJ2-5; TRBD1 might be the D (6 bases). Germline CDR1 reads KGHSH; CDR2 reads LQKENI. Trimming took 8 bases from V and 2 from J, leaving 12 bases between them. The CDR3 runs 13 residues. The CDR3 coding sequence is TGTGCCAGCAGAGGGGGTGGACAAGAGACCCAGTACTTC. Translation gives CASRGGGQETQYF.

J is TRBJ1-6 and V is TRBV27; D unclear. Germline V gene sequence: CDR1 MNHEY, CDR2 SMNVEV (reference sequence). CDR3 size: 14 residues. V lost 2 bases to trimming and J lost 6 bases, with 8 bases between them. In DNA form, the CDR3 reads TGTGCCAGCAGTTTACTGGCCAGTAATTCACCCCTCCACTTT. This sequence encodes CASSLLASNSPLHF.

The rearrangement links TRBV29-1 to TRBJ2-7, with D possibly being TRBD2 (6 bases). Germline V gene data show CDR1 as SQVTM and CDR2 as ANQGSEA. V gave up 1 base and J gave up 9 bases, with 16 bases separating them. The CDR3 sequence is 13 residues long. The CDR3: CSVEVAGTSAQYF. CDR3 in DNA: TGCAGCGTTGAAGTTGCGGGGACCTCCGCGCAGTACTTC.

To note about this clone: Other nucleotide sequences in the sample specify the same CDR3. The V gene is TRBV18, the J gene TRBJ2-5; a possible D gene is TRBD1 (5 bases). Looked up from germline, CDR1 is KGHSH and CDR2 is LQKENI. V lost 2 bases and J 2 bases, leaving 6 bases between the germline ends. The CDR3 runs 13 residues. CDR3 DNA sequence: TGTGCCAGCTCACCAGACAGACAAGAGACCCAGTACTTC. Translated, it gives CASSPDRQETQYF.

The CDR3 DNA is TGTGCCAGCAGCTTATACAGGGTGGAAGACTATGGCTACACCTTC. Residues: CASSLYRVEDYGYTF. The V gene is TRBV5-4, the J gene TRBJ1-2, with TRBD1 as a possible D gene (6 bases). Deletions cut 2 bases from V and 3 bases from J, with 14 bases between. Germline V lookup: CDR1 SGHNT, CDR2 YYREEE (reference sequence). CDR3 length equals 15 residues.

The rearrangement uses TRBV5-1 and TRBJ2-3; 14 bases match TRBD2. Germline V gives CDR1 SGHRS, CDR2 YFSETQ. Trimming cost V 4 bases and J 4 bases; bases outside gene matches: 2. The CDR3 is 15 residues long. The CDR3 sequence is CASSGTSGSPDTQYF. CDR3 nucleotide sequence: TGCGCCAGCAGCGGGACTAGCGGGAGTCCAGATACGCAGTATTTT.

The gene calls are TRBV19 and TRBJ2-2; 8 nucleotides align to TRBD1. V was pared by 4 bases and J by 3 bases, with 4 bases of the junction left unmatched. CDR3 size: 15 residues. In germline, CDR1 is LNHDA, CDR2 SQIVND (reference sequence). CDR3 sequence (DNA): TGTGCCAGTAGTACGACAGGGGTCGACACCGGGGAGCTGTTTTTT. The encoded protein is CASSTTGVDTGELFF.

The chain has TRBV30 and TRBJ2-7; D might be TRBD1 (6 bases). The CDR3 is 14 amino acids. Trimming cost V 3 bases and J 0 bases, with 12 bases left between them. Germline assignment: CDR1 GTSNPN and CDR2 SVGIG (reference sequence). The CDR3, as DNA: TGTGCCTGGAGGAAAGTAGGGGGCTCCTACGAGCAGTACTTC. It codes for CAWRKVGGSYEQYF.

CDR3 sequence (DNA): TGTGCCAGCAGTGAGTACTACGAGCAGTACTTC. Translating gives CASSEYYEQYF. The chain joins TRBV6-1 to TRBJ2-7; D not resolved. Germline V gene lookup returns CDR1 MNHNS and CDR2 SASEGT. CDR3 length: 11 residues. V was pared by 3 bases and J by 3 bases, with 3 bases between.

The chain employs TRBV30 and TRBJ1-6, with 8 bases fitting TRBD1. Per the germline V gene, CDR1 is GTSNPN and CDR2 is SVGIG (reference sequence). The CDR3 contains 16 residues. V lost 1 base, J lost 8 bases, and 10 bases stayed unmatched. The CDR3 nucleotides are TGTGCCTGGAGTGCGAGGACAGGGCTTTCAGATTCACCCCTCCACTTT. Its translation: CAWSARTGLSDSPLHF.

Written as DNA, the CDR3 is TGCGCCAGCAGCCAAAATCCTAGCGGGACTTACGAGCAGTACTTC. Protein sequence: CASSQNPSGTYEQYF. V and J are TRBV4-1 and TRBJ2-7; TRBD2 agrees at 9 bases. Germline CDR1 and CDR2: MGHRA and YSYEKL. CDR3 length equals 15 residues. Trimming took 2 bases from V and 4 from J; bases not matched to a gene: 6.